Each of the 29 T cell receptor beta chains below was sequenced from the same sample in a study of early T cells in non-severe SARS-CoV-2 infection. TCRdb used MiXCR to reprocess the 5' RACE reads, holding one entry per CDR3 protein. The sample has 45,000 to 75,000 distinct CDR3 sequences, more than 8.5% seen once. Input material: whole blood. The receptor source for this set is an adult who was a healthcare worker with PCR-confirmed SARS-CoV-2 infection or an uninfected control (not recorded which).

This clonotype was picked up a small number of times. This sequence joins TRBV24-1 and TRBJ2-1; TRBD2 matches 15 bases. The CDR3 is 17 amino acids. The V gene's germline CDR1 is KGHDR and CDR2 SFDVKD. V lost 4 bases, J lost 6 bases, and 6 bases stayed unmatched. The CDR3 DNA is TGTGCCACCAGTGAGGGAGGACTAGCGGGAGGGCCCAATGAGCAGTTCTTC. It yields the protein CATSEGGLAGGPNEQFF.

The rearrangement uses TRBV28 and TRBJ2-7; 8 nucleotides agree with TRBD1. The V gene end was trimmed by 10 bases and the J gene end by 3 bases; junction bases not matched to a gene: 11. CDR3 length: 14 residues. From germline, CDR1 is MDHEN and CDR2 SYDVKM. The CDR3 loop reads CATQGPTGGYEQYF. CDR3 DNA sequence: TGTGCCACCCAAGGGCCAACAGGGGGCTACGAGCAGTACTTC.

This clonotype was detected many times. CDR3 sequence reads: CASSPTSGIASEQFF. CDR3 coding DNA: TGCGCCAGCAGCCCGACTAGCGGGATTGCATCCGAGCAGTTCTTC. The V call is TRBV5-1, the J call TRBJ2-1; the match to TRBD2 covers 11 bases. The ends lost 4 bases at V and 10 bases at J; junction bases unmatched: 10. The CDR3 contains 15 residues. Germline V gene lookup returns CDR1 SGHRS and CDR2 YFSETQ.

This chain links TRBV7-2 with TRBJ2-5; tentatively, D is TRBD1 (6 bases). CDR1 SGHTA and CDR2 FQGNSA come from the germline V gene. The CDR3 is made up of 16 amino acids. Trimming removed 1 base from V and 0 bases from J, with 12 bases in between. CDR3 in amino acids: CASSLVPGGYQETQYF. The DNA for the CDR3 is TGTGCCAGCAGCTTAGTTCCTGGGGGCTACCAAGAGACCCAGTACTTC.

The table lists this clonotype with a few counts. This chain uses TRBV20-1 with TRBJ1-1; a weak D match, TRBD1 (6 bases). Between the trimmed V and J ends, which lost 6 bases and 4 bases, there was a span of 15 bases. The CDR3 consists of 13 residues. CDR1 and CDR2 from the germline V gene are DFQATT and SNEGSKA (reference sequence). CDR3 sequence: CSAHWGRGTEAFF. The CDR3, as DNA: TGCAGTGCCCACTGGGGGCGCGGCACTGAAGCTTTCTTT.

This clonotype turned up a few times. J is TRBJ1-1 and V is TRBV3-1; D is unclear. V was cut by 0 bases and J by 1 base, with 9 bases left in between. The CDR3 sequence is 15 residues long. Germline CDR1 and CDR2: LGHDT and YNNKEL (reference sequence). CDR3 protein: CASSQDFFQNTEAFF. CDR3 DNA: TGTGCCAGCAGCCAAGATTTTTTCCAGAACACTGAAGCTTTCTTT.

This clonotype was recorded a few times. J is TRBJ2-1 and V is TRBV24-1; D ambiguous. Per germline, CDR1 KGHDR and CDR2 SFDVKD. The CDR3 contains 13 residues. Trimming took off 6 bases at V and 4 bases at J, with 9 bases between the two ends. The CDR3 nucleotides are TGTGCCACCAGTTTCGGAACTTACAATGAGCAGTTCTTC. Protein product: CATSFGTYNEQFF.

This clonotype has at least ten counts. The CDR3 nucleotides are TGCGCCAGCAGCCAAGATTGGAGAGGCAATCAGCCCCAGCATTTT. Amino acids: CASSQDWRGNQPQHF. The chain has TRBV4-3 and TRBJ1-5; D is unclear. Trimming took 0 bases from V and 2 from J, leaving 8 bases between them. Germline-derived CDR1 and CDR2 are LGHNA and YSLEER. There are 15 residues in the CDR3.

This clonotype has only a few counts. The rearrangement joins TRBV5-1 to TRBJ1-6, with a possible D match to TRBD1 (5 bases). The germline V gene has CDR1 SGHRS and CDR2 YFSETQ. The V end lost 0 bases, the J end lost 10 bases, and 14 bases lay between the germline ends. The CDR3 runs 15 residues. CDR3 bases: TGCGCCAGCAGCTTGGCGGTTGGTGACAGATCACCCCTCCACTTT. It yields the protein CASSLAVGDRSPLHF.

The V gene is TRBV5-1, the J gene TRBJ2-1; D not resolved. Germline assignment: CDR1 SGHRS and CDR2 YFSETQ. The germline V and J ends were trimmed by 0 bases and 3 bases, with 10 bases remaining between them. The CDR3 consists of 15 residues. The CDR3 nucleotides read TGCGCCAGCAGCTTGGAACAGATCGACTACAATGAGCAGTTCTTC. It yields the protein CASSLEQIDYNEQFF.

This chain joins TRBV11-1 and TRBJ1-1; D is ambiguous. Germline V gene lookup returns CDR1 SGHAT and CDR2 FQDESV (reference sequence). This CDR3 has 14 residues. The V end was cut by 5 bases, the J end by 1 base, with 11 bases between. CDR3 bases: TGTGCCAGCAGCACGCCGGAGAAGAACACTGAAGCTTTCTTT. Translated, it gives CASSTPEKNTEAFF.

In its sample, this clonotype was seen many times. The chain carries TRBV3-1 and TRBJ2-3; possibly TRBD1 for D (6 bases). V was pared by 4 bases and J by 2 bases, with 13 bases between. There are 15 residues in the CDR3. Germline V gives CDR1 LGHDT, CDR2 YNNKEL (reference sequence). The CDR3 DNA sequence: TGTGCCAGCAGCCTTACCCAGGGGTTCACAGATACGCAGTATTTT. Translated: CASSLTQGFTDTQYF.

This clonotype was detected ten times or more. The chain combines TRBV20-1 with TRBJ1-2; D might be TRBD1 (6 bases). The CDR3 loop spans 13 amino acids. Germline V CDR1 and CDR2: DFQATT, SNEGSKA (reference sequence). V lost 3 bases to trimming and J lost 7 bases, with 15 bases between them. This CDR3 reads CSASPTGRSGYTF. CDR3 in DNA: TGCAGTGCTAGTCCCACAGGGAGAAGTGGCTACACCTTC.

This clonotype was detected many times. CDR3 sequence reads: CASSLLGQGANNQPQHF. The CDR3 nucleotides are TGTGCCAGCAGTTTATTGGGACAGGGGGCGAACAATCAGCCCCAGCATTTT. The chain uses TRBV28 and TRBJ1-5; 12 positions match TRBD1. V was pared by 1 base and J by 3 bases, with 4 bases of the junction left unmatched. The CDR3 covers 17 residues. From germline, CDR1 is MDHEN and CDR2 SYDVKM.

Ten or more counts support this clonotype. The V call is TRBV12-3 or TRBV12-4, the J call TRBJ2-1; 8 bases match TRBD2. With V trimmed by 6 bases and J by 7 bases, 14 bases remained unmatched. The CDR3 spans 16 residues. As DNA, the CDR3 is TGTGCCAGCAGCTTTCTCCCGCGGCGGGGGGAGAATGAGCAGTTCTTC. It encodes CASSFLPRRGENEQFF.

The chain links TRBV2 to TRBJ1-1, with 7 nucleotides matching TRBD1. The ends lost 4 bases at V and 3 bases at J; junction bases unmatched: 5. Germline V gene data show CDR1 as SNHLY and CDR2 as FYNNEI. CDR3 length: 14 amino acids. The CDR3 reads CASSGVRGDTEAFF. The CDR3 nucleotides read TGTGCCAGCAGTGGGGTCAGGGGGGACACTGAAGCTTTCTTT.

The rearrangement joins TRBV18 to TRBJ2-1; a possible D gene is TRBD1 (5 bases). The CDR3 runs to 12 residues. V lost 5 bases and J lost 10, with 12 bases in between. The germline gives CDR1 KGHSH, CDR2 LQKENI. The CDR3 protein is CASSFDSAEQFF. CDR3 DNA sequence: TGTGCCAGCTCATTTGACAGTGCAGAGCAGTTCTTC.

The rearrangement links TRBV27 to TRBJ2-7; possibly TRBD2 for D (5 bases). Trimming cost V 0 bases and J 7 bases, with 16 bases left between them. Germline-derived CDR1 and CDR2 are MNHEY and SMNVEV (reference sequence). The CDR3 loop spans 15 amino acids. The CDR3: CASSLSQVGAREQYF. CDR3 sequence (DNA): TGTGCCAGCAGTTTATCCCAAGTGGGAGCGAGAGAGCAGTACTTC.

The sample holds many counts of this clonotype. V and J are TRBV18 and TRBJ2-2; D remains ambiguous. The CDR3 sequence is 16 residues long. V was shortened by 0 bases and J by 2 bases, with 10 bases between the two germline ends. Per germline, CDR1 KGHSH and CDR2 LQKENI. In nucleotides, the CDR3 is TGTGCCAGCTCACCACCGGGTCAAGCCAACACCGGGGAGCTGTTTTTT. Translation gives CASSPPGQANTGELFF.

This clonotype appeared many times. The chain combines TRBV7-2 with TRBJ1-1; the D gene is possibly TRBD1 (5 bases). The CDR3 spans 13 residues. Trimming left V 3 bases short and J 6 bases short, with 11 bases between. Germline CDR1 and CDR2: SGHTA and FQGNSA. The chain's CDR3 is CASSLDWGAEAFF. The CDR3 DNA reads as TGTGCCAGCAGCTTGGATTGGGGGGCTGAAGCTTTCTTT.

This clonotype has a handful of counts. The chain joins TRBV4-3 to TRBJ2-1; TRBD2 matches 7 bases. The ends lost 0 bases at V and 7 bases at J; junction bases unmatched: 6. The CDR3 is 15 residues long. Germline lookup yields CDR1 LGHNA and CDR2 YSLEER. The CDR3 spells CASSQEAGRGNEQFF. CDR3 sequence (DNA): TGCGCCAGCAGCCAAGAAGCGGGGCGTGGTAATGAGCAGTTCTTC.

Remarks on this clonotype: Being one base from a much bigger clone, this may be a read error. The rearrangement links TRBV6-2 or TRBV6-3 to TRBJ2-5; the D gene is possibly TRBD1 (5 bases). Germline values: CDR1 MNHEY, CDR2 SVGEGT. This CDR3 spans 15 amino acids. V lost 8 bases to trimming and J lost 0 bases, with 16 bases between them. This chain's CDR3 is CASFLGWTNQETQYF. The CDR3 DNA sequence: TGTGCCAGCTTCCTCGGGTGGACAAACCAAGAGACCCAGTACTTC.

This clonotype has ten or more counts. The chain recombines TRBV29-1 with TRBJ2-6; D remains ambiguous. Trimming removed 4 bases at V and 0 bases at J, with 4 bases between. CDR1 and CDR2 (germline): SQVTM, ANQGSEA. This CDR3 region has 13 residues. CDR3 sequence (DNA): TGCAGCGTTGCGGGCTCTGGGGCCAACGTCCTGACTTTC. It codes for CSVAGSGANVLTF.

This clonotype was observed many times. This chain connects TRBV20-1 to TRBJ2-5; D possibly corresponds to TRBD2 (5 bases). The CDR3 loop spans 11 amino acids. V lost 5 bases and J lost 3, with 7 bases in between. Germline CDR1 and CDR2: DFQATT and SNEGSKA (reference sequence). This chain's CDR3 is CSALREETQYF. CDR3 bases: TGCAGTGCTTTGAGGGAAGAGACCCAGTACTTC.

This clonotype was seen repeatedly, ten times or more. This CDR3 is CASSLGLAGSYNEQFF. The CDR3 DNA sequence: TGTGCCAGCAGCTTGGGGCTAGCGGGGTCCTACAATGAGCAGTTCTTC. The chain couples TRBV7-3 to TRBJ2-1, with 9 bases that match TRBD2. In germline, CDR1 is SGHTA, CDR2 FQGTGA. The V gene end was trimmed by 3 bases and the J gene end by 1 base; junction bases not matched to a gene: 4. CDR3 size: 16 residues.

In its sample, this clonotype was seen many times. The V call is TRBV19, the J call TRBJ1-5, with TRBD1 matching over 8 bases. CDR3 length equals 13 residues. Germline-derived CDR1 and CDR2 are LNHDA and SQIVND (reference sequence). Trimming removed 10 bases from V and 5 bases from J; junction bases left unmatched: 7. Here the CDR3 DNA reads TGTGCCACCTCGGACAGGGTTGATCAGCCCCAGCATTTT. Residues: CATSDRVDQPQHF.

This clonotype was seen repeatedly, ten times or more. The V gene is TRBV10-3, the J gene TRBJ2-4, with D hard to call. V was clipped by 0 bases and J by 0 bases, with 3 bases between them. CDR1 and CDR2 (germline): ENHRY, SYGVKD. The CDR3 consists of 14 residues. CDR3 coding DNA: TGTGCCATCAGTGAGTCGTTAGCCAAAAACATTCAGTACTTC. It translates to CAISESLAKNIQYF.

CDR3 sequence reads: CASRRTGFIGELFF. CDR3 sequence (DNA): TGTGCCAGCAGGCGGACAGGGTTTATCGGGGAGCTGTTTTTT. The V call is TRBV6-2 or TRBV6-3, the J call TRBJ2-2; TRBD1 matches 8 bases. Germline-derived CDR1 and CDR2 are MNHEY and SVGEGT. The CDR3 consists of 14 residues. V lost 6 bases and J lost 7; bases outside the gene matches: 7.

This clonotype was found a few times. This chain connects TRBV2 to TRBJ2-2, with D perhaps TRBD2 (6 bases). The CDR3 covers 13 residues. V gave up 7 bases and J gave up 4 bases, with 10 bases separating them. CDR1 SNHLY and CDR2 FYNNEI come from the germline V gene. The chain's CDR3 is CASTRLVTGELFF. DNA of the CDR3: TGTGCCAGCACCCGACTAGTCACCGGGGAGCTGTTTTTT.